This T cell receptor beta chain stems from a study of T cell responses to AZD1222 COVID-19 vaccine. Only in-frame clones appear in the TCRdb table, and some are missing; sequencing was by immunoSEQ multiplex PCR. This table holds over 130,000 clones, around 94% found once. This specimen was peripheral blood, taken on day 0 of AZD1222 vaccination. The TCR was taken from an adult in good health.

This CDR3 is CASSLLGQNYGYTF. CDR3 coding DNA: TGTGCCAGCAGCTTGTTAGGGCAGAACTATGGCTACACCTTC. This chain links TRBV5-6 with TRBJ1-2; the D is unclear. Trimming left V 1 base short and J 2 bases short, with 9 bases between. The CDR3 is 14 amino acids. Germline assignment: CDR1 SGHDT and CDR2 YYEEEE.